This is a list of T cell receptor beta chains from one sample in a study of Ad26.COV2.S vaccination and SARS-CoV-2 variants. Clones were read by immunoSEQ multiplex PCR, and TCRdb kept only the in-frame ones, dropping some. Found here are roughly 400,000 clones, approximately 90% of them singletons; the top ten hold 1.5% to 2%. This sample comprised peripheral blood, obtained in a trial of Ad26.COV2.S vaccine versus placebo. The source is a person aged 18-60 years who received the Ad26.COV2.S COVID-19 vaccine or a placebo. Both conserved end residues are part of each CDR3. The D gene is left open where the match is weak. Some rows have no size entry. The others give once, few or many, or a class for an expanded clone.

>TRBV4-3|NA|NA|TRBJ2-7
TGCGCCAGCAGCCAAGGGGACGGTTCCTACGAGCAGTACTTC
CASSQGDGSYEQYF
>TRBV6-5|NA|NA|TRBJ2-7
TGTGCCAGCAGTTACTCGATGGGTACCCGAACCTACGAGCAGTACTTC
CASSYSMGTRTYEQYF
>TRBV5-6|NA|NA|TRBJ2-5
TGTGCCAGCAGCCTAATGGACACCCAAGAGACCCAGTACTTC
CASSLMDTQETQYF
>TRBV5-6|NA|TRBD1|TRBJ1-2
TGTGCCAGCAGCTTCGTGACAGGGGACTATGGCTACACCTTC
CASSFVTGDYGYTF
>TRBV7-9|NA|TRBD1|TRBJ2-5
TGTGCCAGCAGCTTGCGGGGACAGGGGGCTTTAGAGACCCAGTACTTC
CASSLRGQGALETQYF
>TRBV15|NA|NA|TRBJ2-2
TGTGCCACCAGCAGAGATACGTCTGTCCCCGGGGAGCTGTTTTTT
CATSRDTSVPGELFF
>TRBV19|NA|NA|TRBJ2-7
TGTGCCAGTAGTATAGCAGACGGAGCCTACGAGCAGTACTTC
CASSIADGAYEQYF
>TRBV10-1|NA|NA|TRBJ2-3
TGCGCCAGCAGTGAGTTTTCAGGGTGGACAGATACGCAGTATTTT
CASSEFSGWTDTQYF
>TRBV13|NA|NA|TRBJ2-5
TGTGCCAGCAGCTTACTAGGGGAGACCCAGTACTTC
CASSLLGETQYF
>TRBV6-6|once|NA|TRBJ1-1
TGTGCCAGCAGTGACTACAAGAACACTGAAGCTTTCTTT
CASSDYKNTEAFF
>TRBV19|NA|TRBD1|TRBJ2-7
TGTGCCAGTAGTACGGACAGGGGGCTATACGAGCAGTACTTC
CASSTDRGLYEQYF
>TRBV4-3|NA|TRBD1|TRBJ2-7
TGCGCCAGCAGCCACACACTGACAGGGACCTACGAGCAGTACTTC
CASSHTLTGTYEQYF
>TRBV19|NA|TRBD1|TRBJ2-6
TGTGCCAGTAGTATACGACAGGGGGCTACCGGGGCCAACGTCCTGACTTTC
CASSIRQGATGANVLTF
>TRBV14|NA|NA|TRBJ1-1
TGTGCCAGCAGCCAAGAGGGCTTACGAGCTTTCTTT
CASSQEGLRAFF
>TRBV2|NA|NA|TRBJ2-7
TGTGCCGGCAGTATAGGGGCTGACTCCTACGAGCAGTACTTC
CAGSIGADSYEQYF
>TRBV3-1/TRBV3-2|NA|NA|TRBJ1-2
TGTGCCAGCAGCCAAGTTTGGAGTGCCGCTAACTATGGCTACACCTTC
CASSQVWSAANYGYTF
>TRBV7-9|NA|TRBD2|TRBJ2-1
TGTGCCAGCAGCTTAGGACTAGCGGGGGGGAATGAGCAGTTCTTC
CASSLGLAGGNEQFF
>TRBV7-2|NA|NA|TRBJ2-7
TGTGCCAGCAGCCCCTGGCACGAGGCGCGTTACGAGCAGTACTTC
CASSPWHEARYEQYF
>TRBV13|NA|NA|TRBJ2-5
TGTGCCAGCAGCCCCATCGGGGGGCGCGATGCGGAGACCCAGTACTTC
CASSPIGGRDAETQYF
>TRBV5-1|NA|TRBD1|TRBJ2-7
TGCGCCAGCAGCACCGGGACAGGGTTCGAGCAGTACTTC
CASSTGTGFEQYF
>TRBV5-4|few|NA|TRBJ2-7
TGTGCCAGCAGCTTGAACAGGGAAGCCTACGAGCAGTACTTC
CASSLNREAYEQYF
>TRBV6-2/TRBV6-3|once|NA|TRBJ2-4
TGTGCCAGCAGTTCACCGTACGGGACATTCGGGGACATTCAGTACTTC
CASSSPYGTFGDIQYF
>TRBV4-3|NA|NA|TRBJ2-6
TGCGCCAGCAGCCGAGAGAGCTCTGGGGCCAACGTCCTGACTTTC
CASSRESSGANVLTF
>TRBV3-1/TRBV3-2|NA|NA|TRBJ2-7
TGTGCCAGCAGCCAAGTAGGGGCAGGGGGGGGCGAGCAGTACTTC
CASSQVGAGGGEQYF
>TRBV20-1|NA|NA|TRBJ1-1
TGCAGTGCGCGGGGGAACACTGAAGCTTTCTTT
CSARGNTEAFF
>TRBV19|NA|NA|TRBJ1-4
TGTGCCAGTCGGACAAGCCGTTTTGCAACTAATGAAAAACTGTTTTTT
CASRTSRFATNEKLFF
>TRBV19|NA|NA|TRBJ2-7
TGTGCCAGTAGTATTGGTGGCGGAACCTACGAGCAGTACTTC
CASSIGGGTYEQYF
>TRBV7-8|NA|NA|TRBJ1-3
TGTGCCAGCAGCTTAGCGCTTGGAAACACCATATATTTT
CASSLALGNTIYF
>TRBV10-2|NA|NA|TRBJ1-1
TGCGCCAGCAGCGAACTTCCTCCGGGACGGGGGAACACTGAAGCTTTCTTT
CASSELPPGRGNTEAFF
>TRBV7-8|NA|TRBD2|TRBJ2-5
TGTGCCAGCAGCTTAGGTTGGCGGGGGGCCAACCAAGAGACCCAGTACTTC
CASSLGWRGANQETQYF
>TRBV27|NA|NA|TRBJ2-7
TGTGCCAGCAGTTCCCCCGGGGATTCCTACGAGCAGTACTTC
CASSSPGDSYEQYF
>TRBV6-5|few|TRBD1|TRBJ1-2
TGTGCCAGCAGACGGACAGGGCCTTATGGCTACACCTTC
CASRRTGPYGYTF
>TRBV5-6|few|NA|TRBJ1-5
TGTGCCAGCAGCTTGACGGCTACAGCAAATCAGCCCCAGCATTTT
CASSLTATANQPQHF
>TRBV2|NA|NA|TRBJ1-1
TGTGCCAGCAGCCAAAATTTGAACACTGAAGCTTTCTTT
CASSQNLNTEAFF
>TRBV5-6|NA|TRBD1|TRBJ1-4
TGTGCCAGCAGCTTAATACAGGGGTCGACTAATGAAAAACTGTTTTTT
CASSLIQGSTNEKLFF
>TRBV18|NA|NA|TRBJ1-5
TGTGCCAGCTCACCGGAGACCGGGGGTATTCAGCCCCAGCATTTT
CASSPETGGIQPQHF
>TRBV7-8|NA|NA|TRBJ2-7
TGTGCCAGCAGCTTAGGCGGTAGGTCGGAGGTCACCTACGAGCAGTACTTC
CASSLGGRSEVTYEQYF
>TRBV7-9|NA|TRBD1|TRBJ2-5
TGTGCCAGCAGCTTGGGACAGTTCCAAGAGACCCAGTACTTC
CASSLGQFQETQYF
>TRBV5-5|NA|NA|TRBJ2-7
TGTGCCAGCAGCTTGCACGGGGGGCTACCCGAGCAGTACTTC
CASSLHGGLPEQYF
>TRBV6-5|NA|NA|TRBJ2-5
TGTGCCACCACGGACTCCCAGGAGACCCAGTACTTC
CATTDSQETQYF
>TRBV5-1|NA|NA|TRBJ2-7
TGCGCCAGCAGCTTGGAAGGGCGCCAATTAACCTACGAGCAGTACTTC
CASSLEGRQLTYEQYF
>TRBV19|once|TRBD1|TRBJ1-2
TGTGCCAGTAGCATCGACAGGGGCTGGGGCTACACCTTC
CASSIDRGWGYTF
>TRBV15|NA|TRBD1|TRBJ1-2
TGTGCCACCAGCAAGACAGGGGGGAGTTGGACCTTC
CATSKTGGSWTF
>TRBV4-1|NA|NA|TRBJ1-5
TGCGCCAGCAGCCAAGTTGGGGGGAATCAGCCCCAGCATTTT
CASSQVGGNQPQHF
>TRBV29-1|NA|TRBD1|TRBJ1-3
TGCAGCGTTTTATATGACGGGGACAGCTTCAACTCTGGAAACACCATATATTTT
CSVLYDGDSFNSGNTIYF
>TRBV7-2|NA|TRBD2|TRBJ2-3
TGTGCCAGCAGCTTAGCGGGCGGCGGGGGGGCATCAGATACGCAGTATTTT
CASSLAGGGGASDTQYF
>TRBV24-1|NA|TRBD1|TRBJ2-7
TGTGCCACCAGTGGGGACAGGGACTACGAGCAGTACTTC
CATSGDRDYEQYF
>TRBV30|NA|NA|TRBJ2-7
TGTGCCTGGAGTGTACTGGGTTACGAGCAGTACTTC
CAWSVLGYEQYF
>TRBV27|once|NA|TRBJ1-1
TGTGCCAGCTGGCCCTGGCAGAACACTGAAGCTTTCTTT
CASWPWQNTEAFF
>TRBV5-8|NA|NA|TRBJ1-5
TGTGCCAGCAGCAAGACCGGGATATCGCATAATCAGCCCCAGCATTTT
CASSKTGISHNQPQHF
>TRBV9|NA|TRBD2|TRBJ2-1
TGTGCCAGCAGCACTAGCGTAGGGAATGAGCAGTTCTTC
CASSTSVGNEQFF
>TRBV7-9|NA|TRBD2|TRBJ2-5
TGTGCCAGCAGCTTACTAGCGGGGTACCAAGAGACCCAGTACTTC
CASSLLAGYQETQYF